The next 31 T cell receptor beta chains were all read from a single sample in a study of STAT5B mutations in CD4+ large granular lymphocyte leukemia. TCRdb keeps only in-frame clones here, not all; method: immunoSEQ multiplex PCR. The sample carries around 47,000 clones, more than 65% recorded once. Specimen: CD4+ T cells from blood buffy coats. The receptors were sampled from a human donor in good health.

The chain uses TRBV7-3 and TRBJ2-5; TRBD2 matches at 10 bases. This CDR3 has 14 amino acids. Germline V gene data show CDR1 as SGHTA and CDR2 as FQGTGA. Trimming removed 5 bases from V and 4 bases from J; junction bases left unmatched: 4. As DNA, the CDR3 is TGTGCCAGCAGCATAGCGGGGGGACGAGAGACCCAGTACTTC. Its protein is CASSIAGGRETQYF. The full variable domain, in which reference TRBV7-3 and TRBJ2-5 provide the parts outside the CDR3, is GAGVSQTPSNKVTEKGKYVELRCDPISGHTALYWYRQSLGQGPEFLIYFQGTGAADDSGLPNDRFFAVRPEGSVSTLKIQRTERGDSAVYLCASSIAGGRETQYFGPGTRLLVL.

V gene TRBV15 combines with J gene TRBJ1-1; 10 bases fit TRBD1. The length of the CDR3 is 14 residues. Germline V gene sequence: CDR1 LNHNV, CDR2 YYDKDF (reference sequence). J was trimmed by 6 bases and V by 5 bases; bases with no gene match: 6. The CDR3 bases are TGTGCCACCAGCCGCCGACAGGGGGCCTCTGAAGCTTTCTTT. It specifies CATSRRQGASEAFF.

The chain links TRBV9 to TRBJ2-1; D may match TRBD1 or TRBD2 (5 bases each). Between the trimmed V and J ends, which lost 0 bases and 10 bases, there was a span of 23 bases. Germline V gene sequence: CDR1 SGDLS, CDR2 YYNGEE. The CDR3 has 17 residues. The CDR3 is CASSVAPQGPQYGEQFF. CDR3 nucleotide sequence: TGTGCCAGCAGCGTAGCCCCTCAGGGACCCCAGTACGGAGAGCAGTTCTTC.

The rearrangement joins TRBV7-9 to TRBJ2-3, with D possibly being TRBD2 (6 bases). This CDR3 contains 15 residues. V was pared by 5 bases and J by 1 base, with 13 bases between. Germline V gene data show CDR1 as SEHNR and CDR2 as FQNEAQ (reference sequence). For the CDR3, the DNA is TGTGCCAGCAGCACCCGGGGGACCGGCACAGATACGCAGTATTTT. Protein: CASSTRGTGTDTQYF.

The J gene is TRBJ2-2, the V gene TRBV4-1, with 10 bases that match TRBD1. CDR3 length: 16 amino acids. Trimming took 4 bases from V and 2 from J; bases not matched to a gene: 4. The V gene's germline CDR1 is MGHRA and CDR2 YSYEKL. CDR3 nucleotide sequence: TGCGCCAGCAGCCCCCGGGACAGGGGTAACACCGGGGAGCTGTTTTTT. This translates into CASSPRDRGNTGELFF.

The chain recombines TRBV15 with TRBJ1-2; D gene unclear. V lost 0 bases and J 1 base, leaving 9 bases between the germline ends. CDR1 and CDR2 from the germline V gene are LNHNV and YYDKDF (reference sequence). This CDR3 is built from 15 residues. The CDR3 protein is CATSRDLELNYGYTF. The CDR3, as DNA: TGTGCCACCAGCAGAGATCTAGAGCTTAACTATGGCTACACCTTC.

The V gene is TRBV5-1, the J gene TRBJ2-7; no firm D call. Looked up from germline, CDR1 is SGHRS and CDR2 is YFSETQ. V lost 1 base, J lost 2 bases, and 10 bases lay in between. The CDR3 is 14 amino acids. Here the CDR3 DNA reads TGCGCCAGCAGCTTGTACTGGCGAGCCTACGAGCAGTACTTC. Protein sequence: CASSLYWRAYEQYF. The entire variable domain, with the rest obtained from reference TRBV5-1 and TRBJ2-7, is as follows: KAGVTQTPRYLIKTRGQQVTLSCSPISGHRSVSWYQQTPGQGLQFLFEYFSETQRNKGNFPGRFSGRQFSNSRSEMNVSTLELGDSALYLCASSLYWRAYEQYFGPGTRLTVT.

The chain links TRBV11-2 to TRBJ1-6, with TRBD1 as a possible D gene (6 bases). CDR3 length equals 15 residues. The V end lost 1 base, the J end lost 7 bases, and 11 bases lay between the germline ends. CDR1 SGHAT and CDR2 FQNNGV come from the germline V gene. DNA of the CDR3: TGTGCCAGCAGCTTAGGGGACATACAGAATTCACCCCTCCACTTT. Protein sequence: CASSLGDIQNSPLHF.

The chain links TRBV5-1 to TRBJ2-7, with D perhaps TRBD1 or TRBD2 (5 bases each). The CDR3 runs to 13 residues. Per the germline V gene, CDR1 is SGHRS and CDR2 is YFSETQ. The V end was cut by 0 bases, the J end by 7 bases, with 11 bases between. The CDR3 DNA sequence: TGCGCCAGCAGCTTGGGGGGCGGGCCGGAGCAGTACTTC. Encoded protein: CASSLGGGPEQYF. Using reference TRBV5-1 and TRBJ2-7 for the parts outside the CDR3, the full variable domain is KAGVTQTPRYLIKTRGQQVTLSCSPISGHRSVSWYQQTPGQGLQFLFEYFSETQRNKGNFPGRFSGRQFSNSRSEMNVSTLELGDSALYLCASSLGGGPEQYFGPGTRLTVT.

The rearrangement uses TRBV11-3 and TRBJ2-7, with D possibly being TRBD1 (7 bases). Trimming shortened V by 5 bases and J by 3 bases, and 17 bases separated the two germline ends. The CDR3 consists of 15 residues. Germline values: CDR1 SGHNT, CDR2 YENEEA. CDR3 nucleotide sequence: TGTGCCAGCAGCCCAGGGGGGACAACTAACTACGAGCAGTACTTC. It encodes CASSPGGTTNYEQYF.

Here the CDR3 DNA reads TGTGCCAGCAGCTCTTACCGGGACAGGGGTTCGGAAGGCTACACCTTC. Protein: CASSSYRDRGSEGYTF. This chain joins TRBV5-4 and TRBJ1-2, with 10 bases fitting TRBD1. This CDR3 contains 16 residues. Germline loops: CDR1 SGHNT, CDR2 YYREEE (reference sequence). The ends lost 3 bases at V and 8 bases at J; junction bases unmatched: 13.

The rearrangement uses TRBV6-5 and TRBJ2-3; 10 bases agree with TRBD2. V was clipped by 1 base and J by 1 base; unmatched bases: 2. Germline V gene sequence: CDR1 MNHEY, CDR2 SVGAGI. The CDR3 loop spans 16 amino acids. CDR3 protein: CASSYFLAGGTDTQYF. CDR3 bases: TGTGCCAGCAGTTACTTTCTAGCGGGGGGCACAGATACGCAGTATTTT.

V is TRBV29-1 and J is TRBJ1-4; no clear D. This CDR3 spans 13 amino acids. In germline, CDR1 is SQVTM, CDR2 ANQGSEA. V shed 4 bases and J shed 3 bases, with 9 bases lying between them. The CDR3 region is CSVVGEANEKLFF. The CDR3 region has the DNA TGCAGCGTTGTAGGTGAGGCTAATGAAAAACTGTTTTTT.

The chain has TRBV10-1 and TRBJ2-4, with TRBD2 identical over 8 bases. CDR1 and CDR2 from the germline V gene are WNHNN and SYGVQD (reference sequence). There are 16 residues in the CDR3. Trimming took 2 bases from V and 0 from J; bases not matched to a gene: 3. The CDR3 sequence is CASSERLAGAKNIQYF. The CDR3 DNA follows: TGCGCCAGCAGTGAGAGGCTAGCGGGAGCCAAAAACATTCAGTACTTC.

V is TRBV5-8 and J is TRBJ2-6, with D hard to call. This CDR3 region has 16 residues. CDR1 SGHTS and CDR2 YDEGEE come from the germline V gene. V lost 4 bases to trimming and J lost 1 base, with 12 bases between them. CDR3 nucleotide sequence: TGTGCCAGCAGCCCCGGTTATGATTCTGGGGCCAACGTCCTGACTTTC. It translates to CASSPGYDSGANVLTF. Full variable domain (missing parts from reference TRBV5-8 and TRBJ2-6): EAGVTQSPTHLIKTRGQQATLRCSPISGHTSVYWYQQALGLGLQFLLWYDEGEERNRGNFPPRFSGRQFPNYSSELNVNALELEDSALYLCASSPGYDSGANVLTFGAGSRLTVL.

V gene TRBV5-4 combines with J gene TRBJ2-1, with 13 bases matching TRBD2. There are 17 residues in the CDR3. Trimming at V came to 3 bases and at J to 2 bases, leaving 5 bases not matched to a gene. Germline V CDR1 and CDR2: SGHNT, YYREEE (reference sequence). CDR3: CASSSGLAGATYNEQFF. Written as DNA, the CDR3 is TGTGCCAGCAGCTCTGGACTAGCGGGGGCAACCTACAATGAGCAGTTCTTC.

This clone was detected once. The chain is built from TRBV30 and TRBJ2-5, with 16 bases matching TRBD2. The CDR3 has 17 residues. Losses at the gene ends were 4 bases for V and 5 bases for J; bases not matched to a gene: 10. Germline V CDR1 and CDR2: GTSNPN, SVGIG (reference sequence). The CDR3 spells CAWMSGTSGGAVETQYF. CDR3 bases: TGTGCCTGGATGTCCGGGACTAGCGGGGGGGCGGTGGAGACCCAGTACTTC.

The V gene is TRBV30, the J gene TRBJ2-1; the match to TRBD2 covers 14 bases. CDR1 and CDR2 (germline): GTSNPN, SVGIG (reference sequence). CDR3 length: 14 amino acids. After removal of 2 bases from V and 8 bases from J, the junction contained 2 bases not matched to a gene. CDR3 sequence reads: CAWSRLAGGHEQFF. The CDR3 nucleotides read TGTGCCTGGAGTAGACTAGCGGGGGGGCATGAGCAGTTCTTC.

This chain joins TRBV5-1 and TRBJ1-2, with D possibly being TRBD1 (5 bases). The CDR3 is made up of 14 amino acids. Trimming cost V 0 bases and J 8 bases, with 14 bases left between them. Germline CDR1 and CDR2: SGHRS and YFSETQ. Written as DNA, the CDR3 is TGCGCCAGCAGCTTGGACCGTCCGGGACGGGGCTACACCTTC. It specifies CASSLDRPGRGYTF.

This rearrangement joins TRBV7-3 to TRBJ2-1, with D perhaps being TRBD1 or TRBD2 (5 bases each). The CDR3 is 14 amino acids. V dropped 5 bases and J dropped 8 bases, with 16 bases sitting between them. CDR1 and CDR2 (germline): SGHTA, FQGTGA. CDR3: CASSPGGEGYEQFF. CDR3 nucleotides: TGTGCCAGCAGCCCGGGTGGTGAGGGGTATGAGCAGTTCTTC.

The chain combines TRBV7-9 with TRBJ2-1; D ambiguous. Germline V gene sequence: CDR1 SEHNR, CDR2 FQNEAQ (reference sequence). The CDR3 loop spans 14 amino acids. Trimming shortened V by 6 bases and J by 3 bases, and 12 bases separated the two germline ends. The CDR3 DNA follows: TGTGCCAGCAGTATACAAGCAAGCTACAATGAGCAGTTCTTC. Translating it yields CASSIQASYNEQFF.

The chain joins TRBV7-3 to TRBJ2-7, with unresolved D. Trimming took off 5 bases at V and 2 bases at J, with 13 bases between the two ends. From germline, CDR1 is SGHTA and CDR2 FQGTGA. The length of the CDR3 is 14 residues. The CDR3 loop is CASSPRVGAYEQYF. Written as DNA, the CDR3 is TGTGCCAGCAGCCCAAGAGTCGGCGCCTACGAGCAGTACTTC.

V and J are TRBV5-1 and TRBJ2-2, with 11 bases aligning to TRBD2. J lost 6 bases, V lost 4 bases, and 8 bases had no gene match. This CDR3 is 16 amino acids long. CDR1 is SGHRS and CDR2 is YFSETQ in the germline V gene. This chain's CDR3 is CASSTLAGGTPGELFF. The DNA for the CDR3 is TGCGCCAGCAGCACCCTAGCGGGGGGCACACCCGGGGAGCTGTTTTTT.

The chain recombines TRBV6-1 with TRBJ2-6; D ambiguous. The CDR3 covers 15 residues. Trimming pared 6 bases from V and 2 bases from J, leaving 11 bases between. Germline CDR1 MNHNS, CDR2 SASEGT. CDR3 sequence reads: CASSLRATGANVLTF. The CDR3 coding sequence is TGTGCCAGCAGCCTTCGGGCAACTGGGGCCAACGTCCTGACTTTC.

This rearrangement joins TRBV9 to TRBJ2-2; 9 positions agree with TRBD1. The length of the CDR3 is 15 residues. CDR1 is SGDLS and CDR2 is YYNGEE in the germline V gene. The junction had 3 bases not matched to a gene; V was cut back by 3 bases and J by 3 bases. CDR3 DNA sequence: TGTGCCAGCAGCGGAGACAGGGGGGACACCGGGGAGCTGTTTTTT. Amino acids: CASSGDRGDTGELFF.

The genes are TRBV5-4 and TRBJ2-4; 12 bases line up with TRBD2. The CDR3 spans 17 residues. CDR1 SGHNT and CDR2 YYREEE come from the germline V gene (reference sequence). The ends lost 4 bases at V and 0 bases at J; junction bases unmatched: 5. DNA of the CDR3: TGTGCCAGCAGCCCAGGACTAGCGGGGTTAGCCAAAAACATTCAGTACTTC. It translates to CASSPGLAGLAKNIQYF.

The V gene is TRBV2, the J gene TRBJ1-1; 9 nucleotides align to TRBD1. V was pared by 5 bases and J by 7 bases, with 5 bases of the junction left unmatched. The CDR3 spans 13 residues. CDR1 is SNHLY and CDR2 is FYNNEI in the germline V gene. CDR3 loop: CASSPDRGSEAFF. The CDR3 DNA follows: TGTGCCAGCAGTCCTGACAGGGGGAGTGAAGCTTTCTTT. The whole variable domain, filled in from reference TRBV2 and TRBJ1-1, reads EPEVTQTPSHQVTQMGQEVILRCVPISNHLYFYWYRQILGQKVEFLVSFYNNEISEKSEIFDDQFSVERPDGSNFTLKIRSTKLEDSAMYFCASSPDRGSEAFFGQGTRLTVV.

The rearrangement links TRBV19 to TRBJ2-5; D may be TRBD1 or TRBD2 (5 bases each). This CDR3 spans 15 amino acids. The germline gives CDR1 LNHDA, CDR2 SQIVND (reference sequence). Deletions cut 3 bases from V and 8 bases from J, with 19 bases between. The CDR3 sequence: CASSIWDPSGVTQYF. The CDR3 DNA reads as TGTGCCAGTAGTATCTGGGACCCGTCAGGAGTAACCCAGTACTTC.

The chain carries TRBV2 and TRBJ2-4; 14 bases fit TRBD2. The V gene's germline CDR1 is SNHLY and CDR2 FYNNEI. V lost 6 bases and J lost 6; bases outside the gene matches: 13. CDR3 length: 18 residues. DNA for the CDR3: TGTGCCAGCAGGGGACTAGCGGGAGCCCCTGGGGTAGTAAACATTCAGTACTTC. This translates into CASRGLAGAPGVVNIQYF.

V is TRBV11-2 and J is TRBJ1-5; D not certain. The CDR3 length is 12 residues. The germline CDR1 and CDR2 sequences are SGHAT and FQNNGV. The germline V and J ends were trimmed by 0 bases and 6 bases, with 3 bases remaining between them. Here the CDR3 DNA reads TGTGCCAGCAGCTTAGAGGGTCAGCCCCAGCATTTT. Its translation: CASSLEGQPQHF.

This chain joins TRBV14 and TRBJ2-2; D gene ambiguous. Germline-derived CDR1 and CDR2 are SGHDN and FVKESK. CDR3 length: 13 residues. The germline V and J ends were trimmed by 2 bases and 3 bases, with 4 bases remaining between them. The CDR3 DNA is TGTGCCAGCAGCCAATACTACACCGGGGAGCTGTTTTTT. It codes for CASSQYYTGELFF. Supplemented by reference TRBV14 and TRBJ2-2, the full variable domain reads EAGVTQFPSHSVIEKGQTVTLRCDPISGHDNLYWYRRVMGKEIKFLLHFVKESKQDESGMPNNRFLAERTGGTYSTLKVQPAELEDSGVYFCASSQYYTGELFFGEGSRLTVL.